The 4 T cell receptor beta chains below were found in one sample sequenced in a study of shared clonotypes between healthy human individuals. Produced via immunoSEQ multiplex PCR; TCRdb's table is partial and in-frame only. The data contain approximately 740,000 clones, 74% of them singletons. Sequenced: memory CD4+ T cells sorted from blood. Subset: CD45RA-negative fraction. All receptors come from a young woman in good health.

J is TRBJ2-3 and V is TRBV18; TRBD2 matches at 13 bases. Germline assignment: CDR1 KGHSH and CDR2 LQKENI. The CDR3 contains 19 residues. The V gene end was trimmed by 0 bases and the J gene end by 3 bases; junction bases not matched to a gene: 9. This CDR3 reads CASSPPTWTSGSKTDTQYF. CDR3 bases: TGTGCCAGCTCACCACCGACCTGGACTAGCGGGAGTAAAACAGATACGCAGTATTTT.

This clone was counted only a few times. This chain's CDR3 is CASSGHRAQNTEAFF. CDR3 nucleotides: TGTGCCAGCAGTGGACACAGGGCGCAGAACACTGAAGCTTTCTTT. The rearrangement joins TRBV6-1 to TRBJ1-1; D possibly corresponds to TRBD1 (6 bases). The V gene's germline CDR1 is MNHNS and CDR2 SASEGT. V lost 4 bases and J 1 base, leaving 13 bases between the germline ends. The CDR3 has 15 amino acids.

The chain recombines TRBV5-1 with TRBJ1-3; D uncertain. Germline loops: CDR1 SGHRS, CDR2 YFSETQ. Trimming took off 3 bases at V and 1 base at J, with 11 bases between the two ends. This CDR3 has 15 amino acids. This CDR3 reads CASSYGGESGNTIYF. CDR3 nucleotide sequence: TGCGCCAGCAGCTACGGCGGGGAATCTGGAAACACCATATATTTT.

This clone turned up a few times. This chain connects TRBV6-1 to TRBJ1-4, with 9 bases matching TRBD1. The germline gives CDR1 MNHNS, CDR2 SASEGT. Trimming cost V 4 bases and J 7 bases; bases outside gene matches: 10. The CDR3 is 16 amino acids. In nucleotides, the CDR3 is TGTGCCAGCAGTGCGGGGACAGGGAGCTTGGCTGAAAAACTGTTTTTT. This gives the protein CASSAGTGSLAEKLFF.